This T cell receptor (beta chain) was sequenced for a study of early T cells in non-severe SARS-CoV-2 infection. Study summary: The authors sequenced bulk RNA from unsorted whole blood, leaving chains unpaired.

Study results and limitations: Anti-spike CD8 responses were favored by VDJdb matching, which missed private and CD4 specificities.

The CDR3 extends over 16 amino acids. V lost 4 bases to trimming and J lost 1 base; unmatched junction nucleotides: 5. Germline CDR1 and CDR2: LNHDA and SQIVND (reference sequence). This clonotype occurred a few times. Its matching antigen is unknown. Unique molecular identifier tags were affixed to discrete cDNA molecules. TCRdb used MiXCR to reprocess the 5' RACE reads, holding one entry per CDR3 protein. The sample includes tens of thousands of distinct CDR3 sequences, under 10% of them seen just once. V and J are TRBV19 and TRBJ2-3; 10 nucleotides align to TRBD2. Sequenced: whole blood. This receptor was obtained from an adult who was a healthcare worker with PCR-confirmed SARS-CoV-2 infection or an uninfected control (not recorded which). In DNA form, the CDR3 reads TGTGCCAGTAGTAGGCCTCTAGCGGGAGGCACAGATACGCAGTATTTT. Translating it yields CASSRPLAGGTDTQYF.